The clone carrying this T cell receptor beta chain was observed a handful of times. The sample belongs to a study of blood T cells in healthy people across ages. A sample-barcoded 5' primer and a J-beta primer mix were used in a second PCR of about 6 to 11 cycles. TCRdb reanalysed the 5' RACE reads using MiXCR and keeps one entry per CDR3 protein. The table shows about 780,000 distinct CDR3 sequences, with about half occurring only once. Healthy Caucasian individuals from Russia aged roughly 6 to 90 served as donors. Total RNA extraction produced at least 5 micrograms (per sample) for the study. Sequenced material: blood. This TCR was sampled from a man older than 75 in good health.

The CDR3 region is CASSLNAQLDEQYF. CDR3 coding DNA: TGTGCCAGCAGTCTCAACGCACAACTAGACGAGCAGTACTTC. The chain couples TRBV2 to TRBJ2-7, with a tentative D call TRBD2 (5 bases). V gave up 5 bases and J gave up 5 bases, with 16 bases separating them. The CDR3 runs to 14 residues. CDR1 is SNHLY, CDR2 FYNNEI, per germline.